These 8 T cell receptor beta chains originate from one sample sequenced in a study of graft-versus-host responses after intestinal transplantation. Antigens for these TCRs are unknown. Measured with immunoSEQ multiplex PCR; TCRdb has only the in-frame clones, and not every one. This table holds roughly 80,000 clones, about nine tenths found once. The input for sequencing was unstimulated CD8+ T cells sorted from spleen or lymph node cells, taken before transplant. Every receptor here comes from a human donor who was the organ donor for an intestinal transplant.

The J gene is TRBJ1-5, the V gene TRBV7-9; no firm D call. Deletions cut 2 bases from V and 1 base from J, with 6 bases between. Looked up from germline, CDR1 is SEHNR and CDR2 is FQNEAQ (reference sequence). The CDR3 covers 14 residues. The CDR3: CASSLSLSNQPQHF. The DNA for the CDR3 is TGTGCCAGCAGCTTAAGTCTCAGCAATCAGCCCCAGCATTTT.

The V and J genes are TRBV21-1 and TRBJ1-2. TRBV21-1 is designated a pseudogene. The CDR3 contains 22 residues. In nucleotides, the CDR3 is TGTGCCAGCAGCAGCCTCTGTCCCCGTACCGGGGGTCCCCGACTGATTCAGTTTGGCTACACCTTC. Encoded protein: CASSSLCPRTGGPRLIQFGYTF.

A single count supports this clone. The rearrangement joins TRBV7-6 to TRBJ1-1; no clear D. V was clipped by 2 bases and J by 2 bases, with 6 bases between them. The CDR3 is made up of 13 amino acids. From germline, CDR1 is SGHVS and CDR2 FNYEAQ. CDR3 in amino acids: CASSLSLNTEAFF. The CDR3 DNA follows: TGTGCCAGCAGCTTATCTCTAAACACTGAAGCTTTCTTT.

This clone was seen a few times. The V call is TRBV7-8, the J call TRBJ2-2; no firm D call. Germline V lookup: CDR1 SGHVS, CDR2 FQNEAQ. V lost 1 base to trimming and J lost 7 bases, with 7 bases between them. The CDR3 covers 13 residues. The CDR3 bases are TGTGCCAGCAGCTTAGAGAGGATCGGGGAGCTGTTTTTT. Translation gives CASSLERIGELFF.

V gene TRBV19 combines with J gene TRBJ2-7, with 8 bases identical to TRBD1. Germline V gene sequence: CDR1 LNHDA, CDR2 SQIVND (reference sequence). V shed 0 bases, J shed 0 bases, and the junction held 7 bases outside the gene matches. The CDR3 is 17 amino acids. The CDR3 loop reads CASSIDFGDRPSYEQYF. CDR3 sequence (DNA): TGTGCCAGTAGTATAGATTTTGGGGACAGGCCCTCCTACGAGCAGTACTTC.

This chain joins TRBV19 and TRBJ2-1; D remains ambiguous. Germline V gives CDR1 LNHDA, CDR2 SQIVND (reference sequence). This CDR3 contains 14 residues. Trimming pared 5 bases from V and 5 bases from J, leaving 13 bases between. The CDR3 spells CASSFAPGNNEQFF. Written as DNA, the CDR3 is TGTGCCAGTAGTTTTGCCCCCGGAAACAATGAGCAGTTCTTC.

This clone was seen more than once but under ten times. CDR3 sequence: CASSYEPRWHSGYTF. CDR3 DNA sequence: TGTGCCAGCAGTTACGAGCCCCGTTGGCACTCGGGCTACACCTTC. The genes are TRBV6-9 and TRBJ1-2; D gene ambiguous. Germline values: CDR1 MNHGY, CDR2 SVAAGI. The CDR3 sequence is 15 residues long. V was cut by 3 bases and J by 8 bases, with 19 bases left in between.

This chain joins TRBV21-1 and TRBJ2-6; the D call of TRBD1 is as the table states it, not checked on the DNA. TRBV21-1 is an annotated pseudogene. The CDR3 is 14 amino acids. The CDR3 DNA reads as TGTGCCAGCTACCCGGCAGGTGGGGCCAACGTCCTGACTTTC. Protein sequence: CASYPAGGANVLTF.